The clone carrying this T cell receptor (beta chain) turned up a few times. Its antigen is currently unknown. MiXCR, run by TCRdb on the RT-PCR reads, gives a single entry per CDR3 protein. The profile shows about 190,000 distinct CDR3 sequences, approximately 15% of them singletons. This specimen belongs to a study of response to subunit inactivated influenza vaccine. Study-level points and caveats: With each seasonal influenza vaccination, the authors suggested, few new T cells are recruited.

The CDR3 is made up of 15 amino acids. From germline, CDR1 is GTSNPN and CDR2 SVGIG (reference sequence). Trimming stripped 0 bases from V and 0 bases from J, with 9 bases between. This chain joins TRBV30 and TRBJ1-5; D gene unclear. The sequence derives from a man between 50 and 59 years old who received an inactivated influenza vaccine. The sequenced sample was CD8+ T cells sorted from PBMCs, obtained approximately 5 days after vaccination. The CDR3 region is CAWSVGEDSNQPQHF. The DNA of the CDR3 is TGTGCCTGGAGTGTCGGAGAAGATAGCAATCAGCCCCAGCATTTT. Drawing the rest from reference TRBV30 and TRBJ1-5, the complete variable domain is SQTIHQWPATLVQPVGSPLSLECTVEGTSNPNLYWYRQAAGRGLQLLFYSVGIGQISSEVPQNLSASRPQDRQFILSSKKLLLSDSGFYLCAWSVGEDSNQPQHFGDGTRLSIL.